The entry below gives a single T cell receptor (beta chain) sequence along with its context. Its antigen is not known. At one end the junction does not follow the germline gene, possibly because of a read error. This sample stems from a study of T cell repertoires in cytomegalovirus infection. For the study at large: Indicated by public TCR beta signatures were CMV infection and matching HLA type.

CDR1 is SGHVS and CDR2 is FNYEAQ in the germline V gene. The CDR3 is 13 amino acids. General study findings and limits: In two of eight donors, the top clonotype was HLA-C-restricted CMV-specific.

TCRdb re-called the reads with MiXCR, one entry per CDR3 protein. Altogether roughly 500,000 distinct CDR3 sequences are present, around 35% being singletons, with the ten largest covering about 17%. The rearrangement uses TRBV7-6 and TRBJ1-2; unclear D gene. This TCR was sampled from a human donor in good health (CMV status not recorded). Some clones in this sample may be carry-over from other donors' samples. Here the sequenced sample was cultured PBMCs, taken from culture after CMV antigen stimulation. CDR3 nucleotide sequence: TGTGCCAGCACCTTAACCATTAACTATGGCTACACCTTC. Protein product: CASTLTINYGYTF.